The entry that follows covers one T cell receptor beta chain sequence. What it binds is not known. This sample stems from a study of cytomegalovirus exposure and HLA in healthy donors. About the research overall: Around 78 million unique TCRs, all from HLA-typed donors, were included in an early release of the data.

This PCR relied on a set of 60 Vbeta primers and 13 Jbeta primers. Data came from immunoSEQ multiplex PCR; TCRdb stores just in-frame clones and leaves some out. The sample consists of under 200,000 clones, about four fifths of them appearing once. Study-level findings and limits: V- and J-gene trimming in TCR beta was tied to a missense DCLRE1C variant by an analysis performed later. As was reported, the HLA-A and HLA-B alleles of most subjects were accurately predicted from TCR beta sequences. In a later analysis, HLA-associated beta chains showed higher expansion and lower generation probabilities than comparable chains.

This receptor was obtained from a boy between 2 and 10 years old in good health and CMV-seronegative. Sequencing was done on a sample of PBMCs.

The CDR3 is CASSSPGNPGETQYF. CDR3 coding DNA: TGTGCCAGCAGTTCCCCCGGGAACCCTGGGGAGACCCAGTACTTC. The V and J genes are TRBV27 and TRBJ2-5; D might be TRBD2 (5 bases). The length of the CDR3 is 15 residues. CDR1 is MNHEY and CDR2 is SMNVEV in the germline V gene (reference sequence). V was cut by 4 bases and J by 5 bases, with 17 bases left in between.